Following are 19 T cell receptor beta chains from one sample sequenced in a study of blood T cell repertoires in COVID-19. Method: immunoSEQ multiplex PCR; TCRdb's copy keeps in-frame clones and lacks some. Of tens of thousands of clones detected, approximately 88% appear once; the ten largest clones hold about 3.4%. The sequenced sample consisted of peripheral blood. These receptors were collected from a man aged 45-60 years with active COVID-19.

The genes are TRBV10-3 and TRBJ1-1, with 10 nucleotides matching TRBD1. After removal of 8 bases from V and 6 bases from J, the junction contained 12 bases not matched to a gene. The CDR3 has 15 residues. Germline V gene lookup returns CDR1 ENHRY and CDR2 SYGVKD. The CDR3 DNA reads TGTGCCATCCGTGGGGACAGGGGTTTGATGTCTGAAGCTTTCTTT. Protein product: CAIRGDRGLMSEAFF.

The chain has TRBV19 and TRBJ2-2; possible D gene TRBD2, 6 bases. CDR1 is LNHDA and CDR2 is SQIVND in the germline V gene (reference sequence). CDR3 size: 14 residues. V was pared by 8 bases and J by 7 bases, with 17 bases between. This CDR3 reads CASLNSGTIGELFF. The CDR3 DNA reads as TGTGCCAGTCTGAATAGCGGCACGATCGGGGAGCTGTTTTTT.

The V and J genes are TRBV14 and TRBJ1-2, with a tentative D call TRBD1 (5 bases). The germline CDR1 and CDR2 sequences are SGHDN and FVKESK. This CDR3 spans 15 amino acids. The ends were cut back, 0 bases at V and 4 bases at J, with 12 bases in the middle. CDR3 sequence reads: CASSQEDQGLYGYTF. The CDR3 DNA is TGTGCCAGCAGCCAAGAAGATCAGGGCCTCTATGGCTACACCTTC.

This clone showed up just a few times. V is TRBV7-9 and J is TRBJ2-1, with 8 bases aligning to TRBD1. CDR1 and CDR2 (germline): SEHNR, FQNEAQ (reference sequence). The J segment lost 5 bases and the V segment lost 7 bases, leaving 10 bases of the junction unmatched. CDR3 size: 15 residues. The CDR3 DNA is TGTGCCAGCACCAAGTCGCAGGGGGCTCACAATGAGCAGTTCTTC. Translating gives CASTKSQGAHNEQFF.

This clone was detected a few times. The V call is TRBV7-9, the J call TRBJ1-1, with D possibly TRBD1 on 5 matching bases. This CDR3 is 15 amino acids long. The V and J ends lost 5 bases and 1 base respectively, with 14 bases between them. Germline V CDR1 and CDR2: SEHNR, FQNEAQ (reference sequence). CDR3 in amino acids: CASSVMRGSNTEAFF. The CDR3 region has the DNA TGTGCCAGCAGCGTCATGCGGGGGTCGAACACTGAAGCTTTCTTT.

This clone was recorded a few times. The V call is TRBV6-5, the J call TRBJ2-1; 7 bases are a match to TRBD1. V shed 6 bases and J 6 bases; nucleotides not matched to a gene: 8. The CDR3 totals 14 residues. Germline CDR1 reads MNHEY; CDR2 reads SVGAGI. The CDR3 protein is CASRTGTESNEQFF. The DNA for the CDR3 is TGTGCCAGCAGGACCGGGACAGAGAGCAATGAGCAGTTCTTC.

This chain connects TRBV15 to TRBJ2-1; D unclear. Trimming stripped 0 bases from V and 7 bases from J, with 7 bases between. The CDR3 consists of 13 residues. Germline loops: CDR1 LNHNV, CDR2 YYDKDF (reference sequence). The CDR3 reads CATSRDRRNEQFF. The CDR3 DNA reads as TGTGCCACCAGCAGAGATCGGAGAAATGAGCAGTTCTTC.

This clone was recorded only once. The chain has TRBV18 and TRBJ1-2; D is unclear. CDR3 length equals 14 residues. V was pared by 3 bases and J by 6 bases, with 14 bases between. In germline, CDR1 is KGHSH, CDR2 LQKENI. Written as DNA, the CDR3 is TGTGCCAGCTCACCCCCAAGGGAGAAAAATGGCTACACCTTC. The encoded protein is CASSPPREKNGYTF. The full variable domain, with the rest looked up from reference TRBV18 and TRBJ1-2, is NAGVMQNPRHLVRRRGQEARLRCSPMKGHSHVYWYRQLPEEGLKFMVYLQKENIIDESGMPKERFSAEFPKEGPSILRIQQVVRGDSAAYFCASSPPREKNGYTFGSGTRLTVV.

The CDR3 region has the DNA TGTGCCAGCAGCTTGGCCGGGGGGACGAAGGATGAAAAACTGTTTTTT. Protein: CASSLAGGTKDEKLFF. The V and J genes are TRBV5-4 and TRBJ1-4; maybe TRBD1 (5 bases). Trimming cost V 0 bases and J 6 bases, with 15 bases left between them. The CDR3 has 16 amino acids. Germline CDR1 is SGHNT and CDR2 is YYREEE (reference sequence).

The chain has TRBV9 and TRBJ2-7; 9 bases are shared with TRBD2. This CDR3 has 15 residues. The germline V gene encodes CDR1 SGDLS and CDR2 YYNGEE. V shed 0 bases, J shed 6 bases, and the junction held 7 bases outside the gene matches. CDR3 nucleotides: TGTGCCAGCAGCGTAGGAGCGGGGGGTCGAGGCGAGCAGTACTTC. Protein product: CASSVGAGGRGEQYF.

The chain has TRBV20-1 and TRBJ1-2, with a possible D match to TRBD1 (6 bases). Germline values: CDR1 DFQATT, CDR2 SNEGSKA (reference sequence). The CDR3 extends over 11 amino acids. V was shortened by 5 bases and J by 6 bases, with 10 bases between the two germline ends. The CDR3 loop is CSAEGEHGYTF. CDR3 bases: TGCAGTGCTGAGGGGGAACATGGCTACACCTTC.

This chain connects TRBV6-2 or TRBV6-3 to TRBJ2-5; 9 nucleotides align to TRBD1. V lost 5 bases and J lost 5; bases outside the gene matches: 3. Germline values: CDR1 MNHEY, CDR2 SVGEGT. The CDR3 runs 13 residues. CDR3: CASSGTGRETQYF. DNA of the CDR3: TGTGCCAGCAGTGGGACAGGGAGGGAGACCCAGTACTTC.

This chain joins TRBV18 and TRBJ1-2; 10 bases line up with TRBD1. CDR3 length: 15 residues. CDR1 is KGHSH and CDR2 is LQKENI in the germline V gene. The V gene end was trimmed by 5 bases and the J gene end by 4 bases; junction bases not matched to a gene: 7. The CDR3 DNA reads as TGTGCCAGCTCAAAGGAGACAGGGGGCGGCTATGGCTACACCTTC. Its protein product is CASSKETGGGYGYTF.

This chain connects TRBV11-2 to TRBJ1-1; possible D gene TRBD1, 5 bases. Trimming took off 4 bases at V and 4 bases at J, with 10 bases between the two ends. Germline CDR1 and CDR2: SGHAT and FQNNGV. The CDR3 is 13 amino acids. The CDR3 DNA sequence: TGTGCCAGCAGCTCCCCGACAGCCACTGAAGCTTTCTTT. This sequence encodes CASSSPTATEAFF.

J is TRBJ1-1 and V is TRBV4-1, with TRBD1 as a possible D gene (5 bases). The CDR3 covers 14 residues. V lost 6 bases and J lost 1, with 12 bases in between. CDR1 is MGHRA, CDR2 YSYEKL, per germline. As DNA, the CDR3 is TGCGCCAGCAGAACGGGACTGCCGAACACTGAAGCTTTCTTT. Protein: CASRTGLPNTEAFF.

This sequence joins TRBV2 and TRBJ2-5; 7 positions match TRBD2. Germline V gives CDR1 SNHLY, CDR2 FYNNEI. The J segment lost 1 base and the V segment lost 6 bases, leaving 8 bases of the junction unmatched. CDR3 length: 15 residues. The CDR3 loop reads CASRVSGALQETQYF. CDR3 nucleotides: TGTGCCAGCAGGGTGAGCGGGGCTCTCCAAGAGACCCAGTACTTC.

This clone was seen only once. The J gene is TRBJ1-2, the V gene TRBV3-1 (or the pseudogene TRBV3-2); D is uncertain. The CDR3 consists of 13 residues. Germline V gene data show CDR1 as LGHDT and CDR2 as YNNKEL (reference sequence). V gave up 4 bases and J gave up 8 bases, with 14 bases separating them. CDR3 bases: TGTGCCAGCAGCCTCAGACAAGGCGCCGGCTACACCTTC. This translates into CASSLRQGAGYTF.

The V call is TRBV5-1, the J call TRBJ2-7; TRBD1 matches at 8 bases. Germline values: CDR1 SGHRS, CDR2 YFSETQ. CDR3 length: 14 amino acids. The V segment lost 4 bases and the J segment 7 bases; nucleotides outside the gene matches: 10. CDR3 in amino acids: CASSAGGATIEQYF. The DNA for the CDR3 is TGCGCCAGCAGCGCAGGGGGCGCGACCATTGAGCAGTACTTC.

This chain's CDR3 is CASSGESLDRGFRGSYNSPLHF. In nucleotides, the CDR3 is TGTGCCAGCAGTGGGGAGAGTTTAGACAGGGGCTTCCGAGGCTCCTATAATTCACCCCTCCACTTT. J is TRBJ1-6 and V is TRBV2; 8 nucleotides agree with TRBD1. Germline CDR1 and CDR2: SNHLY and FYNNEI. The CDR3 totals 22 residues. The V and J ends lost 4 bases and 0 bases, in that order; junction bases with no gene match: 20.